This TCR beta chain stems from a study of shared clonotypes between healthy human individuals. Study as a whole: A donor's plate count was three for CD4 naive and three for CD4 memory; CD8 naive had two and CD8 memory one. Study-wide points: The diversity represented, both genetic and in exposure history, was limited by few donors.

Comment on this clone: Antigen: not known.

The repertoire was sequenced with immunoSEQ multiplex PCR; TCRdb's copy has only in-frame clones and lacks some. Of approximately 2,200,000 clones detected, just over 90% appear once; the ten largest clones hold over 1.5%. Germline loops: CDR1 SGDLS, CDR2 YYNGEE. V was trimmed by 0 bases and J by 4 bases, leaving 14 bases between them. The CDR3 loop spans 15 amino acids. Naive CD8 cells comprised CD45RO-negative, CCR7-positively selected cells, excluding terminally differentiated effector memory CD45RA+ cells. The specimen sequenced was naive CD8+ T cells from PBMCs. The chain combines TRBV9 with TRBJ2-7; a possible D gene is TRBD1 (6 bases). This receptor was obtained from a man younger than 35 in good health. Some clones in this sample may be carry-over from other donors' samples. The CDR3 DNA reads TGTGCCAGCAGCGTAGGGTCCAGGGGCGGGTACGAGCAGTACTTC. Translation gives CASSVGSRGGYEQYF.